These T cell receptor beta chains were read from a single sample in a study of regulatory T cells in long-lasting Graves disease. TCRdb re-derived calls from the multiplex PCR reads in MiXCR, one entry per CDR3 protein. The sample yields roughly 450,000 distinct CDR3 sequences, around a fifth seen once. The starting material was peripheral blood mononuclear cells (PBMCs), obtained when the disease was refractory, from a patient treated with antithyroid drugs. The receptor set was obtained from a female donor with Graves disease. Both conserved end residues are part of each CDR3. A D gene is named only where the DNA matches it firmly. Size values are once, few and many counts, or a class for expanded clones, and some rows have none.

J | V | D | size | CDR3 | DNA
TRBJ2-3 | TRBV6-2/TRBV6-3 | NA | few | CASSSGGGWSGTDTQYF | TGTGCCAGCAGTTCTGGGGGGGGCTGGAGTGGCACAGATACGCAGTATTTT
TRBJ1-6 | TRBV6-1 | NA | many | CASSGNSPLHF | TGTGCCAGCAGCGGTAATTCACCCCTCCACTTT
TRBJ1-1 | TRBV20-1 | TRBD1 | many | CSAPPGQGARTEAFF | TGCAGTGCTCCCCCGGGACAGGGGGCGAGGACTGAAGCTTTCTTT
TRBJ1-1 | TRBV7-2 | TRBD1 | NA | CASRDRGRMGYTEAFF | TGTGCCAGCAGAGACAGGGGCCGAATGGGGTACACTGAAGCTTTCTTT
TRBJ1-2 | TRBV29-1 | NA | many | CSVEGGGYGYTF | TGCAGCGTTGAAGGAGGGGGCTATGGCTACACCTTC
TRBJ1-2 | TRBV12-5 | NA | many | CASGTDSYGYTF | TGTGCTAGTGGCACAGACTCCTATGGCTACACCTTC
TRBJ2-3 | TRBV7-8 | NA | NA | CASSPRLGTDTQYF | TGTGCCAGCAGCCCCAGGTTGGGCACAGATACGCAGTATTTT
TRBJ2-7 | TRBV7-2 | NA | many | CASSLGTANYEQYF | TGTGCCAGCAGCTTAGGGACTGCTAACTACGAGCAGTACTTC
TRBJ2-1 | TRBV2 | TRBD2 | NA | CASSELPGTSGDNEQFF | TGTGCCAGCAGTGAACTACCCGGGACTAGCGGGGACAATGAGCAGTTCTTC
TRBJ2-7 | TRBV12-3/TRBV12-4 | TRBD1 | many | CASSNPENRGVYEQYF | TGTGCCAGCAGCAATCCGGAAAACAGGGGGGTCTACGAGCAGTACTTC
TRBJ2-4 | TRBV7-9 | NA | NA | CASSLGRGSKNIQYF | TGTGCCAGCAGCTTAGGTAGAGGGTCCAAAAACATTCAGTACTTC
TRBJ2-1 | TRBV6-2/TRBV6-3 | TRBD2 | few | CASSYHSGTSGGANEQFF | TGTGCCAGCAGTTACCACTCGGGGACTAGCGGGGGGGCCAATGAGCAGTTCTTC
TRBJ1-2 | TRBV2 | NA | many | CASSTKTGFDGYTF | TGTGCCAGCAGTACCAAAACAGGGTTTGACGGCTACACCTTC
TRBJ2-5 | TRBV27 | TRBD2 | many | CASSPTPGLAAQTQYF | TGTGCCAGCAGCCCTACTCCGGGACTAGCGGCACAGACCCAGTACTTC
TRBJ2-6 | TRBV19 | NA | NA | CASTQGTTGANVLTF | TGTGCCAGTACCCAGGGGACAACTGGGGCCAACGTCCTGACTTTC
TRBJ1-5 | TRBV28 | TRBD1 | many | CASSPERDRRNSNQPQHF | TGTGCCAGCAGCCCAGAGAGGGACAGGAGAAATAGCAATCAGCCCCAGCATTTT
TRBJ2-3 | TRBV6-9 | NA | once | CASSYSLATRQSDTQYF | TGTGCCAGCAGTTACTCACTAGCAACGCGGCAGTCAGATACGCAGTATTTT
TRBJ1-3 | TRBV27 | NA | many | CASSAGVGNTIYF | TGTGCCAGCAGTGCAGGAGTTGGAAACACCATATATTTT
TRBJ2-1 | TRBV19 | TRBD2 | few | CATGAGGTSGMGNEQFF | TGTGCCACGGGGGCGGGAGGGACTAGCGGGATGGGCAATGAGCAGTTCTTC
TRBJ1-5 | TRBV6-1 | NA | NA | CASTREGLSNQPQHF | TGTGCCAGCACCAGGGAGGGGTTGAGCAATCAGCCCCAGCATTTT
TRBJ2-7 | TRBV7-2 | TRBD2 | many | CASSNRGGALPFDEQYF | TGTGCCAGCAGCAATAGGGGAGGGGCCCTTCCCTTTGACGAGCAGTACTTC
TRBJ1-1 | TRBV12-3/TRBV12-4 | NA | many | CASSHSRRKDTEAFF | TGTGCCAGCAGTCACTCCAGGAGAAAGGACACTGAAGCTTTCTTT
TRBJ1-1 | TRBV6-1 | NA | few | CASSLAGAPRAFF | TGTGCCAGCAGTCTTGCCGGGGCCCCCCGGGCTTTCTTT
TRBJ2-2 | TRBV5-1 | NA | NA | CASSAGTWATGELFF | TGCGCCAGCAGCGCCGGGACTTGGGCCACCGGGGAGCTGTTTTTT
TRBJ1-1 | TRBV30 | NA | NA | CAWTHLTGLQAFF | TGTGCCTGGACCCACCTGACAGGTCTCCAAGCTTTCTTT
TRBJ1-1 | TRBV7-9 | NA | many | CASSSSKGDTEAFF | TGTGCCAGCAGCTCCAGTAAGGGGGACACTGAAGCTTTCTTT
TRBJ1-2 | TRBV6-1 | NA | many | CASSWGNYGYTF | TGTGCCAGCAGCTGGGGGAACTATGGCTACACCTTC
TRBJ1-3 | TRBV2 | NA | many | CASSEGWQASGNTIYF | TGTGCCAGCAGTGAAGGTTGGCAGGCCTCTGGAAACACCATATATTTT
TRBJ2-1 | TRBV7-9 | TRBD1 | NA | CASSLDGQGYNEQFF | TGTGCCAGCAGCTTAGACGGACAGGGGTACAATGAGCAGTTCTTC
TRBJ1-6 | TRBV28 | NA | many | CASSYNSPLHF | TGTGCCAGCTCCTATAATTCACCCCTCCACTTT
TRBJ2-3 | TRBV19 | NA | NA | CATETGQTDTQYF | TGTGCCACAGAGACCGGCCAGACAGATACGCAGTATTTT
TRBJ2-3 | TRBV20-1 | NA | NA | CSASSGAPADTQYF | TGCAGTGCTAGTTCTGGGGCCCCAGCAGATACGCAGTATTTT
TRBJ2-1 | TRBV6-1 | TRBD2 | few | CASSRLAAYNEQFF | TGTGCCAGCAGTAGACTAGCGGCATACAATGAGCAGTTCTTC
TRBJ1-5 | TRBV12-3/TRBV12-4 | TRBD1 | NA | CASRPDREGQPQHF | TGTGCCAGCAGACCGGACAGGGAGGGTCAGCCCCAGCATTTT
TRBJ2-1 | TRBV3-1 | NA | few | CASSLGLGSRNEQFF | TGTGCCAGCAGCCTAGGGTTGGGGAGTAGGAATGAGCAGTTCTTC
TRBJ1-4 | TRBV6-5 | NA | many | CASSYLREVATNEKLFF | TGTGCCAGCAGTTACCTTAGAGAGGTCGCAACTAATGAAAAACTGTTTTTT
TRBJ2-3 | TRBV7-6 | TRBD2 | NA | CASSLGPGGFITDTQYF | TGTGCCAGCAGCTTAGGCCCGGGGGGATTTATCACAGATACGCAGTATTTT
TRBJ1-5 | TRBV7-2 | NA | NA | CASSLVVEGTQPQHF | TGTGCCAGCAGCTTAGTAGTCGAAGGGACTCAGCCCCAGCATTTT
TRBJ1-3 | TRBV12-3/TRBV12-4 | TRBD1 | NA | CASSTGTGYGNTIYF | TGTGCCAGCTCCACCGGGACAGGGTACGGAAACACCATATATTTT
TRBJ1-1 | TRBV30 | NA | many | CAQGVRTEAFF | TGTGCCCAAGGGGTTAGGACTGAAGCTTTCTTT